This is a list of T cell receptor beta chains from one sample in a study of shared clonotypes between healthy human individuals. Clones were read by immunoSEQ multiplex PCR, and TCRdb kept only the in-frame ones, dropping some. The sample lists around 1,000,000 clones; approximately 80% were seen once. The sequenced material came from memory CD4+ T cells from PBMCs. These receptors all stem from a man aged 18 to 29 in good health. Some clones in this sample may be carry-over from other donors' samples. CDR3s include the opening cysteine and the closing phenylalanine or tryptophan. Fields, in order: CDR3 protein, CDR3 DNA, clone size, J gene, D gene, V gene. D genes are given only for firm matches. Rows give clone size only sometimes, using once, few, many, or a class for an expanded clone.

CASSAQGSGYGYTF | TGTGCCAGCTCAGCCCAGGGTAGTGGCTATGGCTACACCTTC | few | TRBJ1-2 | . | TRBV18
CASSIGEQYF | TGTGCCAGCAGCATCGGAGAGCAGTACTTC | . | TRBJ2-7 | . | TRBV21-1
CASSLGEDGRGYTF | TGCGCCAGCAGCTTGGGGGAAGACGGACGTGGCTACACCTTC | . | TRBJ1-2 | . | TRBV5-1
CASSGHPGQGYDQPQHF | TGTGCCAGCAGTGGCCACCCGGGACAGGGATACGATCAGCCCCAGCATTTT | many | TRBJ1-5 | TRBD1 | TRBV6-1
CASSPPTGTEEYTDTQYF | TGTGCCAGCAGTCCACCGACCGGGACCGAAGAATACACAGATACGCAGTATTTT | . | TRBJ2-3 | . | TRBV28
CASSSLQGQETQYF | TGCGCCAGCAGTTCACTCCAGGGGCAAGAGACCCAGTACTTC | . | TRBJ2-5 | . | TRBV5-1
CASSLGWDTEAFF | TGTGCCAGCAGCTTAGGATGGGACACTGAAGCTTTCTTT | . | TRBJ1-1 | . | TRBV11-1
CASLTGTQPQHF | TGTGCCAGTCTCACAGGGACTCAGCCCCAGCATTTT | . | TRBJ1-5 | . | TRBV6-1
CASSSLSGVSSYEQYF | TGTGCCAGCAGCTCCTTAAGCGGGGTCAGCTCCTACGAGCAGTACTTC | once | TRBJ2-7 | TRBD2 | TRBV7-6
CASSWMGQVNQPQHF | TGCGCCAGCAGCTGGATGGGACAGGTCAATCAGCCCCAGCATTTT | . | TRBJ1-5 | TRBD1 | TRBV5-1
CASSRSGPITHEQYF | TGTGCCAGCAGCCGTAGCGGGCCAATTACCCACGAGCAGTACTTC | . | TRBJ2-7 | TRBD2 | TRBV7-2
CASSPRTAVVEQYF | TGTGCCAGCAGTCCTCGGACAGCCGTCGTCGAGCAGTACTTC | . | TRBJ2-7 | . | TRBV6-6
CASRGGTVNSGNTIYF | TGTGCCAGCAGGGGGGGGACGGTTAACTCTGGAAACACCATATATTTT | . | TRBJ1-3 | . | TRBV28
CASSKPTGIEEAFF | TGTGCCAGCAGCAAACCGACAGGGATCGAGGAAGCTTTCTTT | . | TRBJ1-1 | TRBD1 | TRBV7-9
CASSFDPGQGAYEQYF | TGTGCCAGCAGCTTTGATCCGGGACAGGGTGCCTACGAGCAGTACTTC | . | TRBJ2-7 | TRBD1 | TRBV11-1
CASSRGQGYQETQYF | TGCGCCAGCAGCCGGGGACAGGGGTACCAAGAGACCCAGTACTTC | few | TRBJ2-5 | TRBD1 | TRBV4-3
CASSRTGGVYRGYTF | TGTGCCAGCAGTCGCACAGGGGGCGTTTACCGTGGCTACACCTTC | . | TRBJ1-2 | TRBD1 | TRBV27
CASSLEGSTYEQYF | TGTGCCAGCAGCTTAGAGGGCAGCACCTACGAGCAGTACTTC | once | TRBJ2-7 | . | TRBV7-6
CASSPTLGINYGYTF | TGTGCCAGCAGCCCTACTCTAGGGATTAACTATGGCTACACCTTC | . | TRBJ1-2 | . | TRBV11-2
CASSTGLGGYSTYEQYF | TGTGCCAGCTCCACGGGGTTGGGGGGCTATAGCACCTACGAGCAGTACTTC | . | TRBJ2-7 | . | TRBV18
CASTQLEWGSPLHF | TGTGCCAGCACTCAACTCGAATGGGGTTCACCCCTCCACTTT | . | TRBJ1-6 | . | TRBV6-6
CAWTEGWTGSTGELFF | TGTGCCTGGACCGAAGGCTGGACAGGGAGCACCGGGGAGCTGTTTTTT | once | TRBJ2-2 | TRBD1 | TRBV30
CASSLTGINTGELFF | TGCGCCAGCAGCTTAACAGGGATTAACACCGGGGAGCTGTTTTTT | . | TRBJ2-2 | . | TRBV5-1
CASSPRTGSSGANVLTF | TGTGCCAGCAGCCCAAGGACAGGGTCGTCTGGGGCCAACGTCCTGACTTTC | . | TRBJ2-6 | TRBD1 | TRBV9
CASSLDSTNEKLFF | TGCGCCAGCAGCTTGGACTCAACTAATGAAAAACTGTTTTTT | . | TRBJ1-4 | . | TRBV5-1
CASSQGGWDEQYF | TGTGCCAGCAGCCAGGGGGGTTGGGACGAGCAGTACTTC | . | TRBJ2-7 | . | TRBV4-2
CASSLSGLAASASYEQYF | TGCGCCAGCAGCTTGTCGGGACTAGCTGCCTCGGCTTCTTACGAGCAGTACTTC | few | TRBJ2-7 | TRBD2 | TRBV5-1
CASSLRNPGGYNEQFF | TGTGCCAGCAGCTTGCGGAACCCCGGTGGCTACAATGAGCAGTTCTTC | once | TRBJ2-1 | . | TRBV5-4
CASSPRGEGQDEQYF | TGTGCCAGCTCACCTAGGGGGGAGGGCCAGGACGAGCAGTACTTC | . | TRBJ2-7 | . | TRBV18
CASSSRDRGAKLFF | TGTGCCAGCAGTTCCCGGGACAGGGGAGCAAAACTGTTTTTT | . | TRBJ1-4 | TRBD1 | TRBV28
CAISDPPSAGNQETQYF | TGTGCCATCAGTGACCCGCCGTCAGCGGGTAACCAAGAGACCCAGTACTTC | few | TRBJ2-5 | . | TRBV10-3
CASSLGGTRQETQYF | TGCGCCAGCAGCTTGGGGGGGACCAGACAAGAGACCCAGTACTTC | . | TRBJ2-5 | . | TRBV5-1
CASSPPGSGGYEQYF | TGCGCCAGCAGCCCTCCGGGCAGTGGGGGCTACGAGCAGTACTTC | . | TRBJ2-7 | . | TRBV4-1
CASTQGQGLYEQYF | TGCGCCAGCACCCAGGGACAGGGATTGTACGAGCAGTACTTC | once | TRBJ2-7 | TRBD1 | TRBV5-1
CASSSTGTGINEQFF | TGTGCCAGCAGCTCGACTGGGACAGGGATAAATGAGCAGTTCTTC | . | TRBJ2-1 | TRBD1 | TRBV5-5
CASDGQGITNTEAFF | TGTGCCAGTGACGGACAGGGTATAACGAACACTGAAGCTTTCTTT | . | TRBJ1-1 | TRBD1 | TRBV10-3
CAINEGASDTQYF | TGTGCCATCAACGAGGGGGCGTCAGATACGCAGTATTTT | . | TRBJ2-3 | TRBD1 | TRBV10-3
CASSLAASGRYNEQFF | TGTGCCAGCAGCTTAGCGGCTAGCGGGAGATACAATGAGCAGTTCTTC | . | TRBJ2-1 | TRBD2 | TRBV11-2
CASSVVAGGLYGTDTQYF | TGTGCCAGCAGCGTAGTAGCGGGAGGCCTCTATGGCACAGATACGCAGTATTTT | . | TRBJ2-3 | TRBD2 | TRBV9
CASSGQANTEAFF | TGTGCCAGCAGCGGACAAGCGAACACTGAAGCTTTCTTT | . | TRBJ1-1 | . | TRBV7-2
CASSAPGPDTQYF | TGTGCCAGCAGCGCTCCGGGCCCAGATACGCAGTATTTT | . | TRBJ2-3 | . | TRBV2
CASSPQGGHEQFF | TGTGCCAGCAGCCCTCAGGGGGGGCATGAGCAGTTCTTC | . | TRBJ2-1 | . | TRBV11-3
CATSRGGEGSGYTF | TGTGCCACCAGCAGAGGGGGGGAAGGAAGTGGCTACACCTTC | . | TRBJ1-2 | . | TRBV15
CASSSRGGAGYTF | TGTGCCAGCAGCTCGAGGGGAGGAGCTGGCTACACCTTC | . | TRBJ1-2 | . | TRBV6-1
CSSLLGGTDTQYF | TGCAGCTCCCTTTTGGGGGGCACAGATACGCAGTATTTT | . | TRBJ2-3 | . | TRBV29-1
CAISEQGANQPQHF | TGTGCCATCAGTGAACAGGGGGCGAATCAGCCCCAGCATTTT | many | TRBJ1-5 | TRBD1 | TRBV10-3